The T cell receptor (beta chain) under discussion was sequenced for a study of blood T cell repertoires in COVID-19. Study as a whole: From T cells, B-cell-depleted T cells, or PBMCs came the material, which was cDNA or gDNA.

Clones were read by immunoSEQ multiplex PCR, and TCRdb kept only the in-frame ones, dropping some. Of about 270,000 clones detected, about 89% appear once; the ten largest clones hold about 8.6%. This CDR3 has 15 amino acids. Between the trimmed V and J ends, which lost 2 bases and 1 base, there was a span of 11 bases. Germline V lookup: CDR1 MNHEY, CDR2 SMNVEV (reference sequence). What was sequenced was peripheral blood. The chain is built from TRBV27 and TRBJ1-1; no firm D call. The TCR originated in a middle-aged man with active or convalescent COVID-19. The CDR3 nucleotides read TGTGCCAGCAGTTTAACCCCACACCCGAACACTGAAGCTTTCTTT. This encodes CASSLTPHPNTEAFF.